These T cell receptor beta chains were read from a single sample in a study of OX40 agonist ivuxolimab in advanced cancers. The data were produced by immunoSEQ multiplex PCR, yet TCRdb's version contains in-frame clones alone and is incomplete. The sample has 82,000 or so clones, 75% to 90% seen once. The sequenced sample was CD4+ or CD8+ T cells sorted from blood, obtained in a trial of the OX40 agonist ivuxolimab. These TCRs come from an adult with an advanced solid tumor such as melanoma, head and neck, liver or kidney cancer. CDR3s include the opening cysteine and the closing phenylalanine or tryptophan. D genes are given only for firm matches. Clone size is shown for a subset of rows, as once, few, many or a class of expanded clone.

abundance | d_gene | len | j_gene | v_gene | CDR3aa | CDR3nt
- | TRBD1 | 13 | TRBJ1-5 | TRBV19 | CASSADRVQPQHF | TGTGCCAGTAGTGCGGACAGGGTTCAGCCCCAGCATTTT
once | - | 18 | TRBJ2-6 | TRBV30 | CAWSVLRRTYSGANVLTF | TGTGCCTGGAGTGTACTCAGGCGAACATACTCTGGGGCCAACGTCCTGACTTTC
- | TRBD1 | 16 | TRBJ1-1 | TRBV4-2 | CASSQPRETGSTEAFF | TGTGCCAGCAGCCAACCGAGGGAGACAGGGAGCACTGAAGCTTTCTTT
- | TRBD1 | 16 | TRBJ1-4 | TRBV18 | CASSLSGQAVNEKLFF | TGTGCCAGCTCACTCAGCGGACAGGCAGTCAATGAAAAACTGTTTTTT
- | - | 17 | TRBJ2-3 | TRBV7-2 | CASIFSPQGSGTDTQYF | TGTGCCAGCATCTTTTCACCCCAGGGCTCGGGGACAGATACGCAGTATTTT
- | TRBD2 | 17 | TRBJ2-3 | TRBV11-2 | CASSLGASGGATDTQYF | TGTGCCAGCAGCTTAGGGGCTAGCGGGGGGGCCACAGATACGCAGTATTTT
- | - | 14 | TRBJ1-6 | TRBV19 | CASCEGLYNSPLHF | TGTGCCAGTTGTGAGGGCCTCTATAATTCACCCCTCCACTTT
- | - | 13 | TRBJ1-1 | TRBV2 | CASRSGRHTEAFF | TGTGCCAGCAGGTCCGGACGGCACACTGAAGCTTTCTTT
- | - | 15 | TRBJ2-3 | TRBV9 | CASSSRGPGSDTQYF | TGTGCCAGCAGCTCGCGGGGGCCGGGCTCCGATACGCAGTATTTT
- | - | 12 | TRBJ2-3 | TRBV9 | CASSVSGDTQYF | TGTGCCAGCAGCGTATCAGGGGATACGCAGTATTTT
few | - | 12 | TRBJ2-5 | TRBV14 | CASSQERQTQYF | TGTGCCAGCAGCCAAGAGAGGCAGACCCAGTACTTC
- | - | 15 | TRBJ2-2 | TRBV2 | CASISGVMFTGELFF | TGTGCCAGCATTTCGGGGGTCATGTTCACCGGGGAGCTGTTTTTT
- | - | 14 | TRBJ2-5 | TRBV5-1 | CASSPLGGRETQYF | TGCGCCAGCAGCCCTCTGGGGGGCCGGGAGACCCAGTACTTC
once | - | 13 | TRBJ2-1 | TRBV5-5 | CASSLNTYNEQFF | TGTGCCAGCAGCTTGAACACTTACAATGAGCAGTTCTTC
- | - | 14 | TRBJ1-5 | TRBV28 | CASSATGLDQPQHF | TGTGCCAGCAGTGCGACTGGGCTGGATCAGCCCCAGCATTTT
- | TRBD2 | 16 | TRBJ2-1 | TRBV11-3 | CASSSKAGGGISEQFF | TGTGCCAGCAGCTCCAAAGCGGGGGGAGGTATTAGTGAGCAGTTCTTC
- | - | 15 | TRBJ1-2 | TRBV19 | CASSIGGRGDYGYTF | TGTGCCAGTAGTATAGGCGGCAGGGGTGACTATGGCTACACCTTC
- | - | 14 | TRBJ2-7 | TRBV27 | CASSYSGKGNEQYF | TGTGCCAGCAGCTATTCGGGTAAGGGTAACGAGCAGTACTTC
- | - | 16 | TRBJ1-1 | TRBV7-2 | CASSSQTNTMGTEAFF | TGTGCCAGCAGCTCTCAGACAAACACTATGGGCACTGAAGCTTTCTTT
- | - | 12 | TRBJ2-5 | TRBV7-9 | CASSLAQETQYF | TGTGCCAGCAGCTTAGCCCAAGAGACCCAGTACTTC
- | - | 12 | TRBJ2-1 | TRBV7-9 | CASSPWNNEQFF | TGTGCCAGCAGCCCTTGGAACAATGAGCAGTTCTTC
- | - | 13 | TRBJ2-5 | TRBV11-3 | CASSLDSRETQYF | TGTGCCAGCAGCTTAGATTCCAGAGAGACCCAGTACTTC
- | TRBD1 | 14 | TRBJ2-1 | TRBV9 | CASSPGTGGYEQFF | TGTGCCAGCAGCCCTGGGACAGGGGGCTATGAGCAGTTCTTC
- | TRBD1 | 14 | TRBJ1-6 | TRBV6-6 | CASSFGQGNSPLHF | TGTGCCAGCAGTTTCGGACAGGGGAATTCACCCCTCCACTTT
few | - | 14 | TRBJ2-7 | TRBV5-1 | CASSQMGGDREQYF | TGCGCCAGCAGCCAAATGGGAGGCGATAGGGAGCAGTACTTC
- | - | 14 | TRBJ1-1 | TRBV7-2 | CASSSQGMYTEAFF | TGTGCCAGCAGCTCCCAGGGTATGTACACTGAAGCTTTCTTT
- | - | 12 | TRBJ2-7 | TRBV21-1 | CASSKEAYEQYF | TGTGCCAGCAGCAAAGAAGCGTACGAGCAGTACTTC
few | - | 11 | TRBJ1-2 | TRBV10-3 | CATRRSYGYTF | TGTGCCACCCGACGGAGCTATGGCTACACCTTC
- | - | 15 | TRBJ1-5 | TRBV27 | CASSLSDGGNQPQHF | TGTGCCAGCAGTTTATCGGACGGAGGCAATCAGCCCCAGCATTTT
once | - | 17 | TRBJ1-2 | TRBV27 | CASSPFGAGLANYGYTF | TGTGCCAGCAGCCCGTTTGGGGCAGGGTTGGCTAACTATGGCTACACCTTC
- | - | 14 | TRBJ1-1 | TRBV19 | CASSSQNMNTEAFF | TGTGCCAGTAGTAGCCAAAACATGAACACTGAAGCTTTCTTT
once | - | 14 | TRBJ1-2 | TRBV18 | CASSPGTDSYGYTF | TGTGCCAGCTCACCCGGGACGGATTCCTATGGCTACACCTTC
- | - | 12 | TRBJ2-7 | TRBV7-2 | CASSPPSQGLYF | TGTGCCAGCAGCCCCCCCTCCCAGGGACTGTACTTC
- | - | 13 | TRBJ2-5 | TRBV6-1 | CASLIRGGETQYF | TGTGCCAGCCTTATACGGGGTGGGGAGACCCAGTACTTC
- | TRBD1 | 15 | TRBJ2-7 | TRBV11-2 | CASSLGTGGSYEQYF | TGTGCCAGCAGTTTAGGGACAGGGGGCTCCTACGAGCAGTACTTC
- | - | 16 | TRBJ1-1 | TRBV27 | CASSALLLTMNTEAFF | TGTGCCAGCAGTGCCCTCCTGCTGACCATGAACACTGAAGCTTTCTTT
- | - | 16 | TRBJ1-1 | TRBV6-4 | CASSDSKGDTNTEAFF | TGTGCCAGCAGTGACTCGAAAGGGGACACGAACACTGAAGCTTTCTTT
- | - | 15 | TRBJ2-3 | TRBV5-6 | CASSSQAGVKDTQYF | TGTGCCAGCAGCTCCCAAGCAGGGGTTAAAGATACGCAGTATTTT
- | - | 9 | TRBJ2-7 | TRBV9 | CARFCEQYF | TGTGCCAGATTCTGCGAGCAGTACTTC
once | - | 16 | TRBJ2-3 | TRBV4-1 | CASSQNRVRGTDTQYF | TGCGCCAGCAGCCAAAACCGGGTGAGGGGCACAGATACGCAGTATTTT
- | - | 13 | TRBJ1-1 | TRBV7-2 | CASSRTGNTEAFF | TGTGCCAGCAGCCGTACAGGGAACACTGAAGCTTTCTTT
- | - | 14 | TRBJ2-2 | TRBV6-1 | CASNGDLNTGELFF | TGTGCCAGCAATGGGGATTTAAACACCGGGGAGCTGTTTTTT
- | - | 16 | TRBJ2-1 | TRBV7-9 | CASSSRQRLSNNEQFF | TGTGCCAGCAGCAGCCGACAGCGACTTTCAAACAATGAGCAGTTCTTC
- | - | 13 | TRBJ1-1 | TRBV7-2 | CASSSGWGTEAFF | TGTGCCAGCAGCTCCGGGTGGGGCACTGAAGCTTTCTTT
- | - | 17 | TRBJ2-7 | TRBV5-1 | CASSSGGEGAGALEQYF | TGCGCCAGCAGCTCCGGTGGGGAGGGGGCTGGGGCCCTCGAGCAGTACTTC
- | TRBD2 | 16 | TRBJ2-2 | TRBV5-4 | CASSFGLAVNTGELFF | TGTGCCAGCAGCTTTGGACTAGCGGTGAACACCGGGGAGCTGTTTTTT
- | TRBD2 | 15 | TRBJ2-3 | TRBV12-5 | CASAPPRLAADTQYF | TGTGCTAGTGCTCCACCCCGGCTAGCGGCGGATACGCAGTATTTT
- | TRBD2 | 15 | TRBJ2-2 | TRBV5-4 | CASSLGRGITGELFF | TGTGCCAGCAGCTTGGGGCGGGGGATAACCGGGGAGCTGTTTTTT
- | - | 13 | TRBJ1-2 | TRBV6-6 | CASSQGPSYGYTF | TGTGCCAGCAGTCAGGGACCGAGCTATGGCTACACCTTC
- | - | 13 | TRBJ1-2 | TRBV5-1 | CASSQGQNYGYTF | TGCGCCAGCAGCCAGGGACAAAACTATGGCTACACCTTC
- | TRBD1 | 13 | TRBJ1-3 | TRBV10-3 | CAISGTGGNTIYF | TGTGCCATCAGCGGGACAGGGGGAAACACCATATATTTT
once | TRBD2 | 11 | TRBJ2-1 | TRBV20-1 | CSVGGGGEQFF | TGCAGTGTTGGCGGGGGGGGTGAGCAGTTCTTC
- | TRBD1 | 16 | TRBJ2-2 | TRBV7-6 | CASSLLDRGLNGELFF | TGTGCCAGCAGCCTCCTTGACAGGGGGCTCAACGGGGAGCTGTTTTTT
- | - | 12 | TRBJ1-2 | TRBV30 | CAWRWGAEGYTF | TGTGCCTGGAGGTGGGGGGCGGAAGGCTACACCTTC
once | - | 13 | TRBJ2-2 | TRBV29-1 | CSVGRDNTGELFF | TGCAGCGTTGGCAGGGATAACACCGGGGAGCTGTTTTTT
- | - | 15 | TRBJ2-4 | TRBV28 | CASSGYRVAKNIQYF | TGTGCCAGCAGTGGGTACAGGGTAGCCAAAAACATTCAGTACTTC
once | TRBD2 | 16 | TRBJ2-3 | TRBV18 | CASSRGTSGTTDTQYF | TGTGCCAGCTCACGCGGGACTAGTGGGACCACAGATACGCAGTATTTT